This TCR beta chain is drawn from a study of cytomegalovirus exposure and HLA in healthy donors (dated by TCRdb to the late 2010s). In terms of the full investigation: An earlier analysis of approximately 600 of the donors reported 250 to 300 Gb of sequence data and 117 million unique TCR beta sequences from 150 million to 200 million T cells. HLA typing included class I and class II loci at four-digit resolution. In an earlier analysis of roughly 580 of the donors, high-throughput TCR beta sequencing was used to judge whether each TCR beta V gene segment behaved as functional or pseudogenic. An early release covering roughly 600 HLA-typed donors comprised approximately 300 gigabases of sequencing data and 85 million or so unique TCR sequences. Typing coverage varied by locus: 629-630 donors for A, B, C, DRB1 and DQB1; approximately 500 for DQA1; 606 for DPA1; some 470 for DPB1. In the later analysis, no new phenotypic data were used to find candidate immune exposures; instead, reliance was placed on TCR beta sequences and their occurrence across donors. Donor age, sex, ethnicity and CMV serostatus were collected together with the repertoire data. A separate validation cohort of 100 to 150 different subjects was used in addition to the 666-subject first cohort. A later genetic analysis used genome-wide SNP genotypes for about 60% of the 666 donors, treating that subset as a discovery cohort. Across approximately 420 genotyped donors of the cohort, an average of about 240,000 unique TCR beta nucleotide sequences per donor were sequenced, and around 20% of those sequences were non-productive. A later analysis re-examined previously published TCR beta repertoires from hundreds of donors and added high-resolution HLA genotyping to investigate patterns of TCR occurrence. The study aimed to test whether signatures of past pathogen exposure could be identified by cataloging public T cell receptors. The study used immunosequencing to profile the T cell repertoires of under 700 subjects and linked those repertoires to cytomegalovirus serostatus. The genetic ancestry cluster associated with self-reported Caucasian donors included 70% to 85% of the 300 to 400 genotyped donors. Because of strong linkage in the cohort, five DR-DQ haplotypes were treated as single units for association and clustering. To predict cytomegalovirus infection status, the study combined high-throughput TCR immunosequencing, statistical association of individual TCRs with disease status, and machine learning. Every discovery cohort repertoire had been produced on one sequencing platform.

This clone showed up just a few times. The target of this receptor is not known. There are no base qualities to consult, and no much larger clone falls within one base. In the germline V gene (reference sequence), CDR1 corresponds to LNHDA and CDR2 to SQIVND. The germline ends are 13 bases apart after V is trimmed by 10 bases and J by 4 bases. The CDR3 runs 12 residues from the cysteine to the phenylalanine. Only CDR3 DNA remains: 36 bases, in frame from the first base. The cohort consisted of fewer than 700 healthy bone marrow donors. Cohort members were all nominally healthy when sampled, although unrecorded immune exposures were likely present. The donor tested CMV seronegative, placing the donor among the approximately 360 seronegative members of the cohort. Every donor gave a peripheral blood sample, and the peripheral blood mononuclear cells from that sample were used for TCR beta sequencing. Genomic DNA extraction from the blood cell samples was performed with the Qiagen DNeasy Blood Extraction Kit.

Library generation was performed with the immunoSEQ multiplex PCR assay. For the multiplex PCR, a mixture combining 60 forward primers for TCR Vbeta segments and 13 reverse primers for TCR Jbeta segments was used. A multiplex PCR assay on genomic DNA amplified the CDR3 region of rearranged TCR beta genes. On the Illumina HiSeq System, the amplified TCR beta libraries were sequenced as 87-base-pair reads. In the original analysis: A later analysis counted about 80 million unique TCR beta chains across the 640 or so repertoires, and some 11 million of these chains were shared by at least two donors. Raw reads were error-corrected and collapsed into unique sequences by a nearest-neighbor algorithm in which closely related sequences were merged to remove PCR and sequencing errors. V, D and J gene segments were assigned by aligning CDR3 sequences to IMGT reference sequences. For a sequence to be retained, a match of at least six nucleotides was required to both a V gene segment and a J gene segment. A rearrangement counted as productive if the CDR3 had no stop codons and remained in frame with V and J, and every other rearrangement counted as non-productive. CDR3 was defined by IMGT convention, running from the second conserved V-encoded cysteine to the conserved J-encoded phenylalanine. The earlier analysis of around 640 of the donors excluded sequences that lacked an unambiguous match to a single V gene segment. An earlier analysis of several hundred of the donors called V segments functional above 56.7% productive rearrangements and segregating when the between-donor standard deviation exceeded 5%. A statistical classification framework was built to diagnose cytomegalovirus status from the catalog of TCR beta chain sequences. In a later analysis, V and J genes were assigned by comparing TCR nucleotide sequences against IMGT/GENE-DB human TR gene sequences. In a later analysis, CDR3 sequences and most-parsimonious VDJ recombination scenarios were assigned using the TCRdist pipeline. In a later analysis, each TCR beta chain was defined by its CDR3 amino acid sequence together with its V-gene family, and reads without a unique V-gene family were excluded. As a way to deal with suspected cross-contamination and a sequencing artifact, a later analysis dropped under 600 nucleotide sequences that were highly shared and had low generation probability. A later analysis calculated a clonal expansion index for each public chain from normalized within-repertoire ranks of inferred template counts. A later analysis computed generation probabilities with a VDJ recombination model fitted to out-of-frame rearrangements, and checked the results against IGoR. Hypergeometric tests were used in a later analysis to score TCR-TCR, TCR-HLA and TCR-CMV co-occurrence, with a repertoire-size bias correction applied to the TCR pairs. In a later analysis, false discovery rates were estimated by permuting HLA or CMV assignments 20 times. In a later analysis, co-occurring TCRs were grouped using DBSCAN, and TCRdist sequence similarity was added for clustering within HLA-allele-positive subsets. Repertoires with fewer than 30,000 or more than 120,000 public chains were left out of co-occurrence clustering, as were about 5 repertoires with anomalous nucleotide sharing. TCRdb mirrors the immuneACCESS table, restricted to in-frame sequences. Some clones are absent from its copies; in checked studies, under half trace to an unresolved V gene, and the reason for the others is unknown. V and J calls and clone size are given by that table; D and trimming were obtained from the DNA. In this sample the table shows more than 200,000 clones, approximately 83% of which occur a single time. About 1.4% of the sample lies in the top ten.

General study outcomes and caveats: A cluster of highly shared sequence variants was judged likely to be a technical artifact of the sequencing pipeline. The presence/absence analyses assumed that sequencing depth was roughly uniform across donors, and that assumption may not be true. In a later genetic analysis, fewer N-insertions in productive TCRs were reported among donors in an Asian-associated ancestry cluster than the approximately 710-donor mean. Compared with equally common non-associated chains, HLA-associated TCR beta chains in a later analysis were more clonally expanded and had lower generation probabilities. V-gene and J-gene trimming of TCR beta chains was associated with a missense DCLRE1C variant in a later genetic analysis, and the association was replicated in an independent cohort. A later analysis found that TCR association rates varied across HLA loci, with DRB1 alleles showing the most associated TCRs and HLA-C alleles the fewest. Correlated functional status among segregating V segments might reflect linkage disequilibrium, but an unknown experimental factor could not be ruled out. The classifier was reported to diagnose cytomegalovirus status with high specificity and sensitivity in both the original cohort and the validation cohort. Strong co-occurrence of HLA alleles, especially DR and DQ, made assigning TCR associations to individual alleles difficult. A further reported finding was that TCR beta sequences accurately predicted the HLA-A and HLA-B alleles for most subjects in the first cohort. The cohort was sequenced for TCR beta chains only, and without alpha or paired-chain data the features that could be detected were limited. Because some donors lacked HLA typing at each locus, the association tests relied only on the typed subset. Because counts were too low, some 17 rarely observed V segments, including chromosome 9 orphons, were left out of the earlier analysis of some 600 of the donors. In a later analysis, 16,951 TCR beta sequences were associated with specific HLA alleles at a false discovery rate of 0.05. In vitro tests confirmed that a few of the cytomegalovirus-associated TCR beta chains recognize cytomegalovirus antigens. Because the 87-base-pair reads could not distinguish some IMGT-functional V segments, including TRBV6-2 and TRBV6-3, those segments were excluded. CMV serostatus was the only immune exposure information available for the cohort. It was suggested by the authors that the approach could potentially be generalized to other disease states and immunological phenotypes. Most TCR sequences were seen in very few donors, while some public TCRs were found in many individuals. Several of the top co-occurrence clusters appeared to be linked to parvovirus B19, influenza, CMV and Epstein-Barr virus, according to a later analysis. In an earlier analysis of approximately 590 of the donors, most TCR beta V segments were observed in productive rearrangements about 87% or about 30% of the time, broadly matching IMGT annotations. Most CMV-associated TCR beta chains appeared to be HLA-restricted in a later analysis, and the HLA associations seemed to be driven largely by CMV exposure. The study listed 150 to 200 TCR beta chains as associated with cytomegalovirus.

Material for sequencing was PBMCs. In this chain, TRBV19 is recombined with TRBJ1-1; TRBD1 is a weak D gene call, 5 bases matching. The origin of this receptor is a girl between 5 and 17 years old in good health and CMV-seronegative. The DNA sequence is as follows: TGTGCCACCGGAACAGGTCTCACTGAAGCTTTCTTT. This is translated as CATGTGLTEAFF.